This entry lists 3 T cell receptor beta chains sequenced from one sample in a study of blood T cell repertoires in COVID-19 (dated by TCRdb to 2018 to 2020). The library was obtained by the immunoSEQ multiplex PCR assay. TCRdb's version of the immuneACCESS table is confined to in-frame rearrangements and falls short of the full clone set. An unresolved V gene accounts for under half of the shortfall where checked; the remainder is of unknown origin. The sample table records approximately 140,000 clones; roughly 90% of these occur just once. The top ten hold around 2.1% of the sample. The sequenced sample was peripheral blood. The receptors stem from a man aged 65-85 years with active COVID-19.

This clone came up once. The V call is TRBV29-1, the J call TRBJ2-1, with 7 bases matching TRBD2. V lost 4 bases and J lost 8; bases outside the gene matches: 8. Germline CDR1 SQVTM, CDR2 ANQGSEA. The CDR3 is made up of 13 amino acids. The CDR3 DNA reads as TGCAGCGTTGTGGCGGGAGCCGATTATGAGCAGTTCTTC. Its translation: CSVVAGADYEQFF.

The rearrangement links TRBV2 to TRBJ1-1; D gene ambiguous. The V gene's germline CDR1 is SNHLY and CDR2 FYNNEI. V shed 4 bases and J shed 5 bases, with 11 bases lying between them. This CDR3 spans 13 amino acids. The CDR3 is CASSGAGGTEAFF. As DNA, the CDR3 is TGTGCCAGCAGTGGGGCGGGCGGAACTGAAGCTTTCTTT.

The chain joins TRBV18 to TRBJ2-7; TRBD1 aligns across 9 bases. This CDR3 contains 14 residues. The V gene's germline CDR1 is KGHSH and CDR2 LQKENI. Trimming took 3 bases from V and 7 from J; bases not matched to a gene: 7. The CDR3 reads CASSPGQGEEEQYF. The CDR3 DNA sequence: TGTGCCAGCTCACCGGGACAGGGTGAGGAGGAGCAGTACTTC.